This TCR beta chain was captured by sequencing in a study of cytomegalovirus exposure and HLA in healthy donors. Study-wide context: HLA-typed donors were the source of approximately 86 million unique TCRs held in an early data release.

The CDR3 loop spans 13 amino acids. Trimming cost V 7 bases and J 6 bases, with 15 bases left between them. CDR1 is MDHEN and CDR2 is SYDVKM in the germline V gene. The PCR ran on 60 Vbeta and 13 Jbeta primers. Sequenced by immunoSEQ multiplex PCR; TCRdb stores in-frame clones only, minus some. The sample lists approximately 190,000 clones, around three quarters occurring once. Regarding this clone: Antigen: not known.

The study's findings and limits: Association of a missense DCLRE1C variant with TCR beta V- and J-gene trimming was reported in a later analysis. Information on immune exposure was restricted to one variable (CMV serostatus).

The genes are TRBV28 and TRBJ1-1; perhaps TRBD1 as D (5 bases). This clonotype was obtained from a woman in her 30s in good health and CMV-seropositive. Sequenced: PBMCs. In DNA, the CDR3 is TGTGCCAGCACCCTAGGGCGACAGCCTGAAGCTTTCTTT. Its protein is CASTLGRQPEAFF.